The entry below describes one T cell receptor beta chain. Its matching antigen is unknown. This sample stems from a study of cytomegalovirus exposure and HLA in healthy donors. V was shortened by 6 bases and J by 0 bases, with 9 bases between the two germline ends. There are 14 residues in the CDR3. CDR1 is MNHNS and CDR2 is SASEGT in the germline V gene. The PCR contained 60 Vbeta and 13 Jbeta primers. TCRdb's copy holds only in-frame clones and misses some; the assay was immunoSEQ multiplex PCR. Of around 140,000 clones detected, 75% to 80% appear once; the ten largest clones hold about 2.2%. Broader study findings: Another analysis was done later, and it associated approximately 18,000 TCR beta sequences with HLA alleles at 0.05 false discovery rate. It was reported that the classifier diagnosed cytomegalovirus status with high specificity and sensitivity in both the original and validation cohorts. Earlier analysis looked at TCR beta V segments, and most were productive about 90% or about 30% of the time. A missense variant in DCLRE1C was later tied to TCR beta V- and J-gene trimming.

Sequencing used PBMCs. The chain recombines TRBV6-1 with TRBJ1-5, with D tentatively TRBD1 (5 bases). This TCR was sampled from a woman aged 18 to 35 in good health and CMV-seropositive. The CDR3 DNA follows: TGTGCCAGCAGGGGGGGGTATAGCAATCAGCCCCAGCATTTT. Translating it yields CASRGGYSNQPQHF.